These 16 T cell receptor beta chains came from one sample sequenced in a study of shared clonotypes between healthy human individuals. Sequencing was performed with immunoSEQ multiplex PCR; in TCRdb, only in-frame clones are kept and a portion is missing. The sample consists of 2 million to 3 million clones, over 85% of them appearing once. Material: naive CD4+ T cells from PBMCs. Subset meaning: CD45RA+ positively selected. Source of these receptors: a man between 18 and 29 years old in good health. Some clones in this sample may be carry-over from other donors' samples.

CDR3 residues: CASSVESGRGYEQYF. The DNA of the CDR3 is TGTGCCAGCAGCGTAGAAAGCGGGAGAGGCTACGAGCAGTACTTC. This chain joins TRBV9 and TRBJ2-7, with TRBD2 matching over 8 bases. Germline V lookup: CDR1 SGDLS, CDR2 YYNGEE. The CDR3 totals 15 residues. The V and J ends lost 0 bases and 3 bases, in that order; junction bases with no gene match: 5. Filled out from reference TRBV9 and TRBJ2-7, the complete variable domain reads DSGVTQTPKHLITATGQRVTLRCSPRSGDLSVYWYQQSLDQGLQFLIQYYNGEERAKGNILERFSAQQFPDLHSELNLSSLELGDSALYFCASSVESGRGYEQYFGPGTRLTVT.

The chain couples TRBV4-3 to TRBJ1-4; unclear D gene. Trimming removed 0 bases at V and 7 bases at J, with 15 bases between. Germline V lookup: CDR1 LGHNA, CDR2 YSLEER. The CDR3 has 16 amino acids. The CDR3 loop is CASSQDMDLSSEKLFF. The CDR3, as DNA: TGCGCCAGCAGCCAAGATATGGACCTATCGAGTGAAAAACTGTTTTTT.

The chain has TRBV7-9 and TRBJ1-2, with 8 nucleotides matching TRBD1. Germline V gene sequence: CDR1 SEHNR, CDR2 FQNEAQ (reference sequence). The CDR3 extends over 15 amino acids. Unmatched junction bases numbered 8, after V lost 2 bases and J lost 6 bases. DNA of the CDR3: TGTGCCAGCAGCTTATCCGACGGACAGGGCAATGGCTACACCTTC. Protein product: CASSLSDGQGNGYTF.

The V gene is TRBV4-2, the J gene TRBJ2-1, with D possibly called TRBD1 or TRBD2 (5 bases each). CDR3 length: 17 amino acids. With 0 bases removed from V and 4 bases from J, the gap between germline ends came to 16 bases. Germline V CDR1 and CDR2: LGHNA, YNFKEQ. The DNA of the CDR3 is TGTGCCAGCAGCCAAGAGGGATTTGGGACGGTGTACAATGAGCAGTTCTTC. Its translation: CASSQEGFGTVYNEQFF.

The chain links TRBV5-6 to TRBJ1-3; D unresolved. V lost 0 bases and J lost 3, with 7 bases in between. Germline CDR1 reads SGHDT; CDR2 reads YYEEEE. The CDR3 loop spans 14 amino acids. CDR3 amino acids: CASSLEGLGNTIYF. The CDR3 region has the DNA TGTGCCAGCAGCTTGGAGGGTCTTGGAAACACCATATATTTT. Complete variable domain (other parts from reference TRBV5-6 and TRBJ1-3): DAGVTQSPTHLIKTRGQQVTLRCSPKSGHDTVSWYQQALGQGPQFIFQYYEEEERQRGNFPDRFSGHQFPNYSSELNVNALLLGDSALYLCASSLEGLGNTIYFGEGSWLTVV.

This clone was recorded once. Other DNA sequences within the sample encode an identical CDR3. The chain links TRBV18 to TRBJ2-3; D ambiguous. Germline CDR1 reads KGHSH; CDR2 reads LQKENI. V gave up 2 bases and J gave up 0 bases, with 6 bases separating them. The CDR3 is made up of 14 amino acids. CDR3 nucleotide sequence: TGTGCCAGCTCACCATTAACTAGCACAGATACGCAGTATTTT. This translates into CASSPLTSTDTQYF.

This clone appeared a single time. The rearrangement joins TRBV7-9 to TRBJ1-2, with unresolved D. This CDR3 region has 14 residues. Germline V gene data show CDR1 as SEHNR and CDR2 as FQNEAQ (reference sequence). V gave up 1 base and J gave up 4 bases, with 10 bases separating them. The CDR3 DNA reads TGTGCCAGCAGCTTAGGGGCCGTGGGCTATGGCTACACCTTC. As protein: CASSLGAVGYGYTF.

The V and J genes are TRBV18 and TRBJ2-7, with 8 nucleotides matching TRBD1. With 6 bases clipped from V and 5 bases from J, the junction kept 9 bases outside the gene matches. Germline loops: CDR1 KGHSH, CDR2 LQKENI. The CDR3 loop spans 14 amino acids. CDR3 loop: CASSPRQGSHEQYF. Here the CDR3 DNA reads TGTGCCAGCTCCCCTAGACAGGGGAGCCACGAGCAGTACTTC.

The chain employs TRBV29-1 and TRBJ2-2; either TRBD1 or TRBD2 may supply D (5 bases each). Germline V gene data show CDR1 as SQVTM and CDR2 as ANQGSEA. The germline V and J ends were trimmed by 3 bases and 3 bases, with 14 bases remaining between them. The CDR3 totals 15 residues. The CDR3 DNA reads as TGCAGCGTTGAGGGGGAAGGGCGGGACACCGGGGAGCTGTTTTTT. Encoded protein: CSVEGEGRDTGELFF.

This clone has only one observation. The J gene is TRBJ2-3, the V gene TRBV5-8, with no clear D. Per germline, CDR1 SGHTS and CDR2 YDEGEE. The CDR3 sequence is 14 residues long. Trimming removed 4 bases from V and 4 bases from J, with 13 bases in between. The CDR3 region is CASSVRRVADTQYF. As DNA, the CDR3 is TGTGCCAGCAGCGTCCGTAGGGTGGCAGATACGCAGTATTTT.

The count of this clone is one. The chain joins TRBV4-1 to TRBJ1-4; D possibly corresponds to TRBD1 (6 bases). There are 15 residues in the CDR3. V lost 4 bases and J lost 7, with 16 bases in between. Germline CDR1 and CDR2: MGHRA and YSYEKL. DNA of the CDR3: TGCGCCAGCAGCCGATCTTGGGGGCAAAGTGAAAAACTGTTTTTT. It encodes CASSRSWGQSEKLFF.

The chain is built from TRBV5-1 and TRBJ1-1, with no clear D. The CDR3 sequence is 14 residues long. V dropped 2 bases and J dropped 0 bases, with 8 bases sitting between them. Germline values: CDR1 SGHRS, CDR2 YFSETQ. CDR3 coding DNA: TGCGCCAGCAGCTTACCAAACCTGAACACTGAAGCTTTCTTT. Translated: CASSLPNLNTEAFF.

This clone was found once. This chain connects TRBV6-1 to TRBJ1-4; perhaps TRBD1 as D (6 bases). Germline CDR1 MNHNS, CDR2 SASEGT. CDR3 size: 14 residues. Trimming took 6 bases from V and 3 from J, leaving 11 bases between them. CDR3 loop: CASSGQPPNEKLFF. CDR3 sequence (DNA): TGTGCCAGCAGCGGACAGCCGCCTAATGAAAAACTGTTTTTT.

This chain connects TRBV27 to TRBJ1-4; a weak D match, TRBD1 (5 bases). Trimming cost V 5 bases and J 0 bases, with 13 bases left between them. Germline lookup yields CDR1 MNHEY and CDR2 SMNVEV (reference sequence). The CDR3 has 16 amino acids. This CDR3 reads CASSPLTEPTNEKLFF. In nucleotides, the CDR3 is TGTGCCAGCAGTCCCCTGACAGAACCAACTAATGAAAAACTGTTTTTT.

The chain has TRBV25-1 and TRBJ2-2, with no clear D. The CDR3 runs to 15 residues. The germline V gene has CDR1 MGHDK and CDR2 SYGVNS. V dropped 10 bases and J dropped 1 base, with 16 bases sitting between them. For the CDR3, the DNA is TGTGCCACCCATTTTGGCACAGAGAACACCGGGGAGCTGTTTTTT. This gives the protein CATHFGTENTGELFF.

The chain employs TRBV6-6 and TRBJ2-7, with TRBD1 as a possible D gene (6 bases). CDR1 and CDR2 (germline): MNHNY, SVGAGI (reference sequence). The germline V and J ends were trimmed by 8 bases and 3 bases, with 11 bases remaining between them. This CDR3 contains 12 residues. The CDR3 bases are TGTGCCAGCCGCCAGGGGAACTACGAGCAGTACTTC. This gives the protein CASRQGNYEQYF.